The entry that follows covers one T cell receptor (beta chain) sequence. The antigen remains undetermined. The sample is drawn from a study of radiation and T cells in renal cell carcinoma. The overall study: Nephrectomy followed 15 Gy stereotactic body radiation by 4 weeks. Whole-study findings and limits: No pretreatment tumor biopsies were available for baseline clonotypes.

Profiled with immunoSEQ multiplex PCR; TCRdb holds only in-frame clones, not every one. This repertoire shows 95,000 to 150,000 clones, over 75% found once; its top ten account for roughly 6.2%. CDR1 is GTSNPN, CDR2 SVGIG, per germline (reference sequence). The CDR3 loop spans 15 amino acids. V was pared by 3 bases and J by 2 bases, with 11 bases between. Time point: blood 2 weeks post-SBRT. Sample treatment: 15 Gy SBRT to primary tumor, nephrectomy 4 weeks later. Clear cell pathology was present in this patient's renal cell carcinoma. This chain uses TRBV30 with TRBJ2-6; possible D gene TRBD2, 6 bases. This receptor was obtained from a man over 45 with renal cell carcinoma. Material: blood, obtained from a patient whose treatment included radiotherapy and nephrectomy. The CDR3 loop reads CAWSGGRPGANVLTF. CDR3 bases: TGTGCCTGGAGCGGGGGTAGGCCTGGGGCCAACGTCCTGACTTTC.